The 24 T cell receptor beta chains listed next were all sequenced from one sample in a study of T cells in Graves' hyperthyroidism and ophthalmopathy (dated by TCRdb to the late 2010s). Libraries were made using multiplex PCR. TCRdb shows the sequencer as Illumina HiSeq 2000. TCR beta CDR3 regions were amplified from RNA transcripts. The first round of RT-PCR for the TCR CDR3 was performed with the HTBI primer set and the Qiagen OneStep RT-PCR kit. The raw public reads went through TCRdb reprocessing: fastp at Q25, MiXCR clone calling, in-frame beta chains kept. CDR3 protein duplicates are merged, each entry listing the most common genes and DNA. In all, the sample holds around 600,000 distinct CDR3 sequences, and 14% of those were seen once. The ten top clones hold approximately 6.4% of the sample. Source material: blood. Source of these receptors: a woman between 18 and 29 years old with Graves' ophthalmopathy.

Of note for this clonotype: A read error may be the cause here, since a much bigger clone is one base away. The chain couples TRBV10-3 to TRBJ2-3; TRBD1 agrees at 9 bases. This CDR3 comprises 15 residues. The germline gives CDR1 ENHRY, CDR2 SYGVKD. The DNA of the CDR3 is TGTGCCATCAGATTATCGGGACAGGGCACAAATACGCAGTATTTT. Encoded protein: CAIRLSGQGTNTQYF.

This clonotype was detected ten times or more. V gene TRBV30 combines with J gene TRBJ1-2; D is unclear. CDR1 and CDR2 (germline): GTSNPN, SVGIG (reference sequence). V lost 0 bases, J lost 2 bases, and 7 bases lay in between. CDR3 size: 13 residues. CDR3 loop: CAWSVSVNYGYTF. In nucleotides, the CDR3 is TGTGCCTGGAGTGTCTCGGTAAACTATGGCTACACCTTC.

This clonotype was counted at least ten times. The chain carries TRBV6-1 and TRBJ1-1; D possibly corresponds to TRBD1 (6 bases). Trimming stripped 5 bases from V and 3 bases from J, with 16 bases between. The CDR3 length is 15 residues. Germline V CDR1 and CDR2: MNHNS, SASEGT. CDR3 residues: CASSLQGIVDTEAFF. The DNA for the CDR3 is TGTGCCAGCAGTCTTCAGGGGATAGTGGACACTGAAGCTTTCTTT.

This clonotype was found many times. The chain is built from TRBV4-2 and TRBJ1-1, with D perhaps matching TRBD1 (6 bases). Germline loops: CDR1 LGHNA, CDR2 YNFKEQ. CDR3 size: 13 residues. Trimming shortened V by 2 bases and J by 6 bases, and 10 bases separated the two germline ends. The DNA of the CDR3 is TGTGCCAGCAGCCAAATCAAGGGGGCTGAAGCTTTCTTT. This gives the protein CASSQIKGAEAFF.

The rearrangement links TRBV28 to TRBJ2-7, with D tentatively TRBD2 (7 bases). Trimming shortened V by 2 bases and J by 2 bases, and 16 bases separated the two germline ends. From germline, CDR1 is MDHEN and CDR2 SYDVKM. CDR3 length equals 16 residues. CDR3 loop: CASSLIFRGGTYEQYF. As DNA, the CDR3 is TGTGCCAGCAGTTTAATCTTTAGGGGGGGCACCTACGAGCAGTACTTC.

The CDR3 protein is CATSDVNTDTQYF. The CDR3, as DNA: TGTGCCACCAGTGATGTCAACACAGATACGCAGTATTTT. The chain links TRBV24-1 to TRBJ2-3; D not certain. There are 13 residues in the CDR3. Looked up from germline, CDR1 is KGHDR and CDR2 is SFDVKD. V lost 3 bases and J 2 bases, leaving 5 bases between the germline ends.

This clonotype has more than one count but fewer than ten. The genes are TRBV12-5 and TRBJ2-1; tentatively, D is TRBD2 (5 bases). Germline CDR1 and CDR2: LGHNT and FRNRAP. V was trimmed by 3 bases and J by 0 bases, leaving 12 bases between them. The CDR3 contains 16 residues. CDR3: CASGFPSDYSYNEQFF. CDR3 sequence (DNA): TGTGCTAGTGGTTTCCCCAGCGACTACTCCTACAATGAGCAGTTCTTC.

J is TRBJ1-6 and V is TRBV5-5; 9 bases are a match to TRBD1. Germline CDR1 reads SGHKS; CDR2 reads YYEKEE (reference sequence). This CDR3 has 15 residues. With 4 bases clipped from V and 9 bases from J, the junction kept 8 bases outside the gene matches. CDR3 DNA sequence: TGTGCCAGCAGCCCCTGGACAGGGGAGAGTTCACCCCTCCACTTT. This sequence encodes CASSPWTGESSPLHF.

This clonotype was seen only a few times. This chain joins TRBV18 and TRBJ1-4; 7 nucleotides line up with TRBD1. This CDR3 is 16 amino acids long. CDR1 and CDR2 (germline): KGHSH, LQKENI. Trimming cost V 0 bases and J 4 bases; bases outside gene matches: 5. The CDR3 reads CASSPPNRGYNEKLFF. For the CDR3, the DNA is TGTGCCAGCTCACCACCGAACAGGGGATATAATGAAAAACTGTTTTTT.

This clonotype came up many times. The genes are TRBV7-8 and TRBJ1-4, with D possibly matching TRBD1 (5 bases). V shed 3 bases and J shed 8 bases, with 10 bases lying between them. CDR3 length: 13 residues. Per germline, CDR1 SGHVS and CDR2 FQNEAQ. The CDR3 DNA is TGTGCCAGCAGCTTCCATGGGGACGAAAAACTGTTTTTT. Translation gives CASSFHGDEKLFF.

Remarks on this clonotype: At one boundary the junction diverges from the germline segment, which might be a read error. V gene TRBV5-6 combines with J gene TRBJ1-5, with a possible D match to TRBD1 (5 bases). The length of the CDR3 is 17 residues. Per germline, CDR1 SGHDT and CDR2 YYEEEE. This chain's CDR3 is CASSYRPPRGVNQPRHF. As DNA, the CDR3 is TGTGCCAGCAGCTACCGACCCCCTCGAGGGGTTAATCAGCCCCGGCATTTT.

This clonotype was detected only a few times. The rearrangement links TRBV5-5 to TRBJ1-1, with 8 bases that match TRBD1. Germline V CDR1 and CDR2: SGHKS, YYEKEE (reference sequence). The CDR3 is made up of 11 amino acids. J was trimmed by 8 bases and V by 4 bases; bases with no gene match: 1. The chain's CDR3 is CASSRQGEAFF. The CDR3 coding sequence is TGTGCCAGCAGCCGACAGGGGGAAGCTTTCTTT.

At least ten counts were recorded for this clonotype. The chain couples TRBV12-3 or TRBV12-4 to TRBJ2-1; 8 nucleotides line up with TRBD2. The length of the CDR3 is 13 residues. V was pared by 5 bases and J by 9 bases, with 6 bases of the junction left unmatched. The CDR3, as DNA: TGTGCCAGCAGTCTCCGGGGGGGAGGTGAGCAGTTCTTC. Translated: CASSLRGGGEQFF.

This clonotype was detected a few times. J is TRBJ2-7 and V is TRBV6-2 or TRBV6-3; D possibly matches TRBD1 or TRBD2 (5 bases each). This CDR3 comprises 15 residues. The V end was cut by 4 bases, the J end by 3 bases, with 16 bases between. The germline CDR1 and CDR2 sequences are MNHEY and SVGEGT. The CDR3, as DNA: TGTGCCAGCAGTTCACCGGCGTGGGGGTTCTACGAGCAGTACTTC. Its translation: CASSSPAWGFYEQYF.

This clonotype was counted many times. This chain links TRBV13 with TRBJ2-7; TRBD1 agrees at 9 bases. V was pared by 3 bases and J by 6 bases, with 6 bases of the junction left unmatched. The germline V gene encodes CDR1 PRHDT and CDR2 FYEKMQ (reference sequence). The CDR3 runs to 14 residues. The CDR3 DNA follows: TGTGCCAGCAGCTTGTCATGGACAGGGGTCGAGCAGTACTTC. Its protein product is CASSLSWTGVEQYF.

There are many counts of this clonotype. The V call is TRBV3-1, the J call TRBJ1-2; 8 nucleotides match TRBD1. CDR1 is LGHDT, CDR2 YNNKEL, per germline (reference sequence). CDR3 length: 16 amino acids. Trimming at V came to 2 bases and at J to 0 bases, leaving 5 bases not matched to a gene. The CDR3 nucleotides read TGTGCCAGCAGCCAACCCGGGACAGGAGCTAACTATGGCTACACCTTC. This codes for CASSQPGTGANYGYTF.

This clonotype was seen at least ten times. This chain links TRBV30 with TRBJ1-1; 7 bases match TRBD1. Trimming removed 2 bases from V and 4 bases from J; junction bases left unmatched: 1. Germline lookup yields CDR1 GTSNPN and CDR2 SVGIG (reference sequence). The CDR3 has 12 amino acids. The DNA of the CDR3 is TGTGCCTGGAGTTACAGGGGCACTGAAGCTTTCTTT. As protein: CAWSYRGTEAFF. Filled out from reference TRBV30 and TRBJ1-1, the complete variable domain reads SQTIHQWPATLVQPVGSPLSLECTVEGTSNPNLYWYRQAAGRGLQLLFYSVGIGQISSEVPQNLSASRPQDRQFILSSKKLLLSDSGFYLCAWSYRGTEAFFGQGTRLTVV.

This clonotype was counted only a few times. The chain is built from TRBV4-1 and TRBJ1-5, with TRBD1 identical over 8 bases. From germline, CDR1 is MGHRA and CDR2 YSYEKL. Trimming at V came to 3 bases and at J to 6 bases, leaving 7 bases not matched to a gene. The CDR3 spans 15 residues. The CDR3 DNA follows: TGCGCCAGCAGCCAGCCCGGACAGGGTGGTCAGCCCCAGCATTTT. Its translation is CASSQPGQGGQPQHF.

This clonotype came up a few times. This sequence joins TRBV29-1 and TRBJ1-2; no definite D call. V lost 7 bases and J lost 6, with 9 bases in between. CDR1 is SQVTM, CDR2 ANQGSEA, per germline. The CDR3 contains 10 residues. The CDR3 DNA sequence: TGCAGCGCCAGGCTGGATGGCTACACCTTC. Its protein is CSARLDGYTF.

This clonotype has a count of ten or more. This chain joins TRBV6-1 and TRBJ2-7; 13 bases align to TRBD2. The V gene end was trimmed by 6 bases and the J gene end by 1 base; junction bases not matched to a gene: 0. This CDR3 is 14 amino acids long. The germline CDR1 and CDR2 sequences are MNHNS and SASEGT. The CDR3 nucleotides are TGTGCCAGCAGACTAGCGGGAGGGTCCTACGAGCAGTACTTC. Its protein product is CASRLAGGSYEQYF.

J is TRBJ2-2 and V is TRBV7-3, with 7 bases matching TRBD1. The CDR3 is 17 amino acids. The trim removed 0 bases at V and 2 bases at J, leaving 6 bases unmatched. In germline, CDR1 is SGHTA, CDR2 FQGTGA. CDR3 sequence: CASSLTVGTANTGELFF. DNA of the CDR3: TGTGCCAGCAGCTTAACGGTCGGGACAGCCAACACCGGGGAGCTGTTTTTT.

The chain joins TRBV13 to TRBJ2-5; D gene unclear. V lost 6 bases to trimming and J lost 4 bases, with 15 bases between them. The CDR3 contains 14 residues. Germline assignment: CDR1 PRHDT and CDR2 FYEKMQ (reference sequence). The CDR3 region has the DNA TGTGCCAGCAGTTCCACAGTTGCTCTAGAGACCCAGTACTTC. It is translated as CASSSTVALETQYF. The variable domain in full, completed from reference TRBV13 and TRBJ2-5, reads AAGVIQSPRHLIKEKRETATLKCYPIPRHDTVYWYQQGPGQDPQFLISFYEKMQSDKGSIPDRFSAQQFSDYHSELNMSSLELGDSALYFCASSSTVALETQYFGPGTRLLVL.

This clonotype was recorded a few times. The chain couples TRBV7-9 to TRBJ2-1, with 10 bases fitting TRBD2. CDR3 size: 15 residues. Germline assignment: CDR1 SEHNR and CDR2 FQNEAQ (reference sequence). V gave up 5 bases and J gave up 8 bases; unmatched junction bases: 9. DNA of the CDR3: TGTGCCAGCAGCCGCCTAGCGGGAGAATATTATGAGCAGTTCTTC. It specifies CASSRLAGEYYEQFF. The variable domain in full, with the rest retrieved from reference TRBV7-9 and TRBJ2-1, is DTGVSQNPRHKITKRGQNVTFRCDPISEHNRLYWYRQTLGQGPEFLTYFQNEAQLEKSRLLSDRFSAERPKGSFSTLEIQRTEQGDSAMYLCASSRLAGEYYEQFFGPGTRLTVL.

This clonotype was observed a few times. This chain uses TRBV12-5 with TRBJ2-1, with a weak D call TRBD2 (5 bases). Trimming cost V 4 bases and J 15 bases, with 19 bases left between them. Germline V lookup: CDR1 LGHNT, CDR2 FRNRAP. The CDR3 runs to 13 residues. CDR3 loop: CASGSPPDYLAFF. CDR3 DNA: TGTGCTAGTGGTTCCCCCCCCGACTACTTGGCGTTCTTC.